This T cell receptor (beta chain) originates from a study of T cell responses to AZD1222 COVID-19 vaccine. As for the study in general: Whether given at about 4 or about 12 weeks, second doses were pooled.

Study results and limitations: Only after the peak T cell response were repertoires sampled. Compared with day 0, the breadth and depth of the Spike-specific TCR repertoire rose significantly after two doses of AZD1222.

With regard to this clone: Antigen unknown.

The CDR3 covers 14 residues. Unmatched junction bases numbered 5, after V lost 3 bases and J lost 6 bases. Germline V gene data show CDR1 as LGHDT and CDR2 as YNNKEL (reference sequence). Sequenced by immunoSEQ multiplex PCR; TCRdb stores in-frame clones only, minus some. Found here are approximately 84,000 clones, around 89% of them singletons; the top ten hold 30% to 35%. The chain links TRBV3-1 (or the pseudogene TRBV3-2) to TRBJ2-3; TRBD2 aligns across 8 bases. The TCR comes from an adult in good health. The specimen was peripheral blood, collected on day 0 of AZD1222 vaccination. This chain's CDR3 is CASSHQRGWDTQYF. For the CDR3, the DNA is TGTGCCAGCAGCCACCAGCGGGGGTGGGATACGCAGTATTTT.